A selection of T cell receptor beta chains follows, all from one sample in a study of T cells in Graves' hyperthyroidism and ophthalmopathy. Using its own MiXCR run on the multiplex PCR reads, TCRdb lists one record per CDR3 protein. The sample consists of some 620,000 distinct CDR3 sequences, 15% to 20% of them appearing once. Sequencing was performed on blood. These receptors were collected from a woman between 25 and 40 years old with Graves' hyperthyroidism. Each CDR3 is given without its conserved first and last residue.

TRBJ2-7 12 TRBV4-1 ASSQGGGGDEQY
TRBJ2-1 12 TRBV7-3 ASSLGDILNEQF
TRBJ2-5 12 TRBV6-1 ATPLYLVGETQY
TRBJ1-4 10 TRBV5-5 ASKFLNEKLF
TRBJ2-3 12 TRBV12-5 ASGRTQLTDTQY
TRBJ1-6 11 TRBV3-1 ASSRGQESPLH
TRBJ1-5 12 TRBV19 ASSAGTGNQPQH
TRBJ2-2 16 TRBV5-1 ASSSPPGASIETGELF
TRBJ1-1 15 TRBV5-1 ASSFGTGVGGSTEAF
TRBJ2-7 11 TRBV20-1 SASGSGSYEQY
TRBJ2-5 14 TRBV28 ASSLAGGGGQETQY
TRBJ1-1 11 TRBV25-1 ASIQAGVTEAF
TRBJ2-2 13 TRBV3-1 ASSQGQPNTGELF
TRBJ2-2 14 TRBV7-9 ASRDGLAGFVGELF
TRBJ2-6 17 TRBV28 ASSPMIGTGLSGANVLT
TRBJ2-7 11 TRBV11-2 ASSFGVTVEQY
TRBJ1-5 15 TRBV4-1 ASSQGVLAGANQPQH
TRBJ2-3 12 TRBV4-3 ASSQGQGGDTQY
TRBJ2-5 13 TRBV28 ATKGGAENQETQY
TRBJ2-7 15 TRBV4-3 ASSQLSAGGPRYEQY
TRBJ2-3 14 TRBV20-1 SARDLSGRASDTQY
TRBJ2-1 11 TRBV2 ASSTGVGNEQF
TRBJ2-3 12 TRBV5-8 ASSLKRRTDTQY
TRBJ2-3 16 TRBV12-3/TRBV12-4 ASSFSLAGGWVTDTQY
TRBJ2-3 14 TRBV18 ASSPIGTGGKDTQY
TRBJ2-5 11 TRBV30 AWSGQVKETQY
TRBJ1-5 12 TRBV29-1 SVAAQGSNQPQH
TRBJ2-7 15 TRBV4-1 ASSQFTGGRSSYEQY
TRBJ2-5 13 TRBV7-9 ASSLAGAGIETQY
TRBJ2-7 10 TRBV28 ASSPVLAEQY
TRBJ2-1 14 TRBV3-1 ASSQDQQDPYNEQF
TRBJ1-1 12 TRBV3-1 ASSQAGGYTEAF
TRBJ2-1 13 TRBV28 ASLAGLAGANEQF
TRBJ2-1 11 TRBV20-1 SARVAGVNEQF
TRBJ2-7 13 TRBV20-1 SARDPRLKGYEQY
TRBJ2-1 11 TRBV7-6 ASRTAWDNEQF
TRBJ2-5 15 TRBV18 ASSPPTSGTALETQY
TRBJ2-5 12 TRBV7-2 ASSLVTSEETQY
TRBJ1-2 14 TRBV4-2 ASSQVGRYPTGGYT
TRBJ2-7 11 TRBV12-5 ASGLVPAYEQY
TRBJ2-7 12 TRBV7-8 ATSQVTGSYEQY
TRBJ2-7 12 TRBV11-2 ASRQGQGDYEQY
TRBJ2-5 14 TRBV7-2 ASSPGTAPIGETQY
TRBJ1-3 13 TRBV18 ASSPVQGAGNTIY
TRBJ2-4 12 TRBV12-3/TRBV12-4 ASSPGLAKNIQY
TRBJ1-1 14 TRBV28 ASSPKGVLKGYGAF
TRBJ2-5 13 TRBV6-2/TRBV6-3 ASSYPRDSQETQY
TRBJ1-3 13 TRBV28 ASGGITVSGNTIY
TRBJ1-1 10 TRBV7-6 ASSLVATEAF
TRBJ2-7 13 TRBV7-8 ASREGGGAVNEQY
TRBJ2-1 10 TRBV18 ASSPQDDEQF